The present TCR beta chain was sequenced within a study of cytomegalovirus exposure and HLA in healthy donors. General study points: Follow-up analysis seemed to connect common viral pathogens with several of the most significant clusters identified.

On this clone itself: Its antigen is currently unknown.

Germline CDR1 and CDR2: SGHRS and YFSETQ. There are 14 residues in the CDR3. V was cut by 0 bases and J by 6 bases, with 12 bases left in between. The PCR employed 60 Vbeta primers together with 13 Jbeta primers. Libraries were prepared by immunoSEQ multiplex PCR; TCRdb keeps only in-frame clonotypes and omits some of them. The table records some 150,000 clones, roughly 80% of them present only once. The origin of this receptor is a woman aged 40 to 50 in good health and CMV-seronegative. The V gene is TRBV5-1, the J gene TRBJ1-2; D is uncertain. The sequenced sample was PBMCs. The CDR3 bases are TGCGCCAGCAGCTTGGGAGGCGGTATTGATGGCTACACCTTC. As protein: CASSLGGGIDGYTF.